These 7 T cell receptor beta chains originate from one sample sequenced in a study of T cell responses to AZD1222 COVID-19 vaccine (dated by TCRdb to 2020 to 2023). The time point label of this sample denotes: about 28 days (+/-7) after the second vaccine dose. According to the study, the label for this sample's treatment or condition signals: meningococcal conjugate vaccine given as trial control. Library construction relied on the immunoSEQ multiplex PCR assay. TCRdb provides this immuneACCESS table in a form limited to in-frame rearrangements. Some clones are lacking; in checked studies, under half of them reflect an unresolved V gene, and why the rest are absent is not known. Across this sample there are 100,000 to 150,000 clones, with roughly 90% seen only once. Around 4.4% of the sample is taken by the ten largest. The specimen comprised peripheral blood, sampled 28 days after the second dose of the MenACWY control vaccine. Receptors were obtained from an adult who received the MenACWY meningococcal vaccine as a control.

This chain uses TRBV2 with TRBJ2-3; 11 bases are shared with TRBD2. The germline V gene has CDR1 SNHLY and CDR2 FYNNEI. V dropped 3 bases and J dropped 0; count of bases not matched to a gene: 2. The CDR3 contains 16 residues. The CDR3 sequence is CASSDWTSGSTDTQYF. DNA for the CDR3: TGTGCCAGCAGTGACTGGACTAGCGGGAGCACAGATACGCAGTATTTT.

The V call is TRBV5-1, the J call TRBJ2-3, with 11 nucleotides matching TRBD2. The J segment lost 4 bases and the V segment lost 4 bases, leaving 8 bases of the junction unmatched. This CDR3 is built from 16 residues. CDR1 SGHRS and CDR2 YFSETQ come from the germline V gene. CDR3 in DNA: TGCGCCAGCAGCGGCGGTAGCGGGAGGGGAGCAGATACGCAGTATTTT. This encodes CASSGGSGRGADTQYF.

The DNA for the CDR3 is TGTGCCAGCAGCTTGTCCGGGACAGACTACGAGCAGTACTTC. It codes for CASSLSGTDYEQYF. This rearrangement joins TRBV7-9 to TRBJ2-7; TRBD1 agrees at 7 bases. The V and J ends lost 3 bases and 3 bases, in that order; junction bases with no gene match: 5. Germline values: CDR1 SEHNR, CDR2 FQNEAQ (reference sequence). CDR3 length: 14 amino acids. Variable domain in full (rest from reference TRBV7-9 and TRBJ2-7): DTGVSQNPRHKITKRGQNVTFRCDPISEHNRLYWYRQTLGQGPEFLTYFQNEAQLEKSRLLSDRFSAERPKGSFSTLEIQRTEQGDSAMYLCASSLSGTDYEQYFGPGTRLTVT.

This chain links TRBV5-5 with TRBJ2-2; D remains ambiguous. Germline V gene lookup returns CDR1 SGHKS and CDR2 YYEKEE (reference sequence). V was cut by 7 bases and J by 1 base, with 14 bases left in between. The CDR3 is 15 residues long. The chain's CDR3 is CASGQRSKNTGELFF. The CDR3 coding sequence is TGTGCCAGCGGTCAACGGAGTAAGAACACCGGGGAGCTGTTTTTT. Full variable domain (outside the CDR3, taken from reference TRBV5-5 and TRBJ2-2): DAGVTQSPTHLIKTRGQQVTLRCSPISGHKSVSWYQQVLGQGPQFIFQYYEKEERGRGNFPDRFSARQFPNYSSELNVNALLLGDSALYLCASGQRSKNTGELFFGEGSRLTVL.

The DNA of the CDR3 is TGTGCCACCAGCCGCAATCCGACAGGGGAGGGCTACACCTTC. Translating gives CATSRNPTGEGYTF. The J gene is TRBJ1-2, the V gene TRBV15, with 8 positions matching TRBD1. Per the germline V gene, CDR1 is LNHNV and CDR2 is YYDKDF (reference sequence). This CDR3 region has 14 residues. The trim removed 5 bases at V and 8 bases at J, leaving 10 bases unmatched.

The V call is TRBV5-5, the J call TRBJ2-7; 9 bases line up with TRBD2. From germline, CDR1 is SGHKS and CDR2 YYEKEE (reference sequence). The CDR3 length is 16 residues. The V segment lost 0 bases and the J segment 2 bases; nucleotides outside the gene matches: 6. The CDR3 protein is CASSLAPGLATYEQYV. The CDR3 DNA reads TGTGCCAGCAGCTTGGCCCCGGGACTAGCTACCTACGAGCAGTACGTC.

V and J are TRBV9 and TRBJ2-1; weak D call: TRBD2 (6 bases). The CDR3 sequence is 14 residues long. Per the germline V gene, CDR1 is SGDLS and CDR2 is YYNGEE. Trimming removed 4 bases from V and 3 bases from J, with 11 bases in between. The CDR3 DNA sequence: TGTGCCAGCAGCACCCGGGACTTCTACAATGAGCAGTTCTTC. Its translation: CASSTRDFYNEQFF.